These T cell receptor beta chains were read from a single sample in a study of vaccination effects on CD4 cells after COVID-19. Method: immunoSEQ multiplex PCR; TCRdb's copy keeps in-frame clones and lacks some. Among 80,000 to 95,000 clones listed, around four fifths were seen once. No antigens are known for them. Sequences were derived from CD4+ T cells from PBMCs cultured with HCoV-OC43 spike peptides, sampled after COVID-19 vaccination. The receptor source for this set is a human donor who received a COVID-19 vaccine. CDR3s include the opening cysteine and the closing phenylalanine or tryptophan. The D gene is left open where the match is weak. The listing skips clone size in some rows; elsewhere it reads once, few, many or a size class.

cdr3_nt cdr3_aa clone_size v_call d_call j_call
TGTGCCAGCAGCCAGGACAGGGGGCATGAGCAGTTCTTC CASSQDRGHEQFF . TRBV7-2 TRBD1 TRBJ2-1
TGTGCCAGCAGTTACTCGGGGATTTCGGATGAAAAACTGTTTTTT CASSYSGISDEKLFF once TRBV6-5 . TRBJ1-4
TGTGCCAGCAGCCAAGAGCGGGTTTACTCTGGAAACACCATATATTTT CASSQERVYSGNTIYF . TRBV14 . TRBJ1-3
TGCGCCAGCAGCGGGACAGGGGGCGGTGGAAACACCATATATTTT CASSGTGGGGNTIYF . TRBV10-2 TRBD1 TRBJ1-3
TGTGCCAGCAGCAAAGCCGGGACGACGAACACCGGGGAGCTGTTTTTT CASSKAGTTNTGELFF . TRBV3-1/TRBV3-2 . TRBJ2-2
TGTGCCAGCAGACAACCGGGACGGAATAATTCACCCCTCCACTTT CASRQPGRNNSPLHF . TRBV6-5 . TRBJ1-6
TGTGCCAGCAGCCAAGATTTAGGCGCGGGGGGGGGTCAAGAGACCCAGTACTTC CASSQDLGAGGGQETQYF . TRBV4-2 TRBD2 TRBJ2-5
TGTGCCAGCAGTTACACACCGGGACAGAGTTATGGCTACACCTTC CASSYTPGQSYGYTF . TRBV6-5 TRBD1 TRBJ1-2
TGCGCCAGCAGCTTGATGGCAGATTACAATGAGCAGTTCTTC CASSLMADYNEQFF . TRBV5-1 . TRBJ2-1
TGCGCCAGCAGTGTTAGTAACAGGGGCGGCATTCAGTACTTC CASSVSNRGGIQYF . TRBV10-1 TRBD1 TRBJ2-4
TGTGCCAGCAGCTTGACCAACATCCTCCCAGATACGCAGTATTTT CASSLTNILPDTQYF . TRBV5-4 . TRBJ2-3
TGTGCCAGCAGCCAAGGGACAGCGCCCTATAGCAATCAGCCCCAGCATTTT CASSQGTAPYSNQPQHF few TRBV4-2 . TRBJ1-5
TGTGCCAGCGTGTCGACCGGGGGGGATAAACAAGAGACCCAGTACTTC CASVSTGGDKQETQYF . TRBV28 TRBD2 TRBJ2-5
TGTGCCAGCAGCACTGGGACGAACACTGAAGCTTTCTTT CASSTGTNTEAFF . TRBV7-3 . TRBJ1-1
TGTGCCAGCCCCTCACGACTACCCACAGATACGCAGTATTTT CASPSRLPTDTQYF . TRBV5-8 . TRBJ2-3
TGCGCCAGCATCACGAAGGGCTTGAGGGGGGCGAAGGCCCGCGACAATGAGCAGTTCTTC CASITKGLRGAKARDNEQFF few TRBV4-1 . TRBJ2-1
TGTGCCAGCGCCTCTACAGGGAATTCCGATACGCAGTATTTT CASASTGNSDTQYF . TRBV6-5 . TRBJ2-3
TGTGCCAGTAGTATTTCGCCAGGGGGGAACCCCTATAATTCACCCCTCCACTTT CASSISPGGNPYNSPLHF few TRBV19 TRBD1 TRBJ1-6
TGTGCCAGCAGTGAAGGAGAGGGACAGGGCCATGAAGCTTTCTTT CASSEGEGQGHEAFF . TRBV2 TRBD1 TRBJ1-1
TGTGCCAGCAGGGACTCAAATGAAGCTTTCTTT CASRDSNEAFF few TRBV28 . TRBJ1-1
TGTGCCAGCAGCACTAGCGGGTTCCCCGGGGATGAGCAGTTCTTC CASSTSGFPGDEQFF . TRBV6-4 TRBD2 TRBJ2-1
TGTGCCAGCAGCTTCTCTCAGGGTTCCCATAATTCACCCCTCCACTTT CASSFSQGSHNSPLHF . TRBV11-2 . TRBJ1-6
TGTGCCAGCAGCTTAAGCCATAGCGGGGAAGAGACCCAGTACTTC CASSLSHSGEETQYF . TRBV7-3 TRBD2 TRBJ2-5
TGTGCCAGCAGTGACAGGGACCGAGTAGCTTTCTTT CASSDRDRVAFF few TRBV2 . TRBJ1-1
TGTGCCAGCAGCAAAAATGCAGCCTATGGCTACACCTTC CASSKNAAYGYTF . TRBV21-1 . TRBJ1-2
TGTGCCAGCTCACGAGAAACCGGGGCCCTTAACTATGGCTACACCTTC CASSRETGALNYGYTF . TRBV18 . TRBJ1-2
TGTGCCAGCAGCCGCGGGACTCTTAGCACAGATACGCAGTATTTT CASSRGTLSTDTQYF . TRBV7-9 . TRBJ2-3
TGTGCCAGCGAACCCGCGGGACAAAATTCCAATTCACCCCTCCACTTT CASEPAGQNSNSPLHF few TRBV2 . TRBJ1-6
TGTGCCAGCAGTGAATCTCCCAGGGGGGGCAATCAGCCCCAGCATTTT CASSESPRGGNQPQHF . TRBV2 TRBD1 TRBJ1-5
TGTGCCAGCAGCCAAGAAAGCGGGGAAGGGACAGATACGCAGTATTTT CASSQESGEGTDTQYF . TRBV4-2 TRBD2 TRBJ2-3
TGTGCCAGCAGTACGGTTGACGGGGCCAACGTCCTGACTTTC CASSTVDGANVLTF . TRBV3-1/TRBV3-2 . TRBJ2-6
TGTGCCAGCAGAATGCAGGGGGCGTTAAACTATGGCTACACCTTC CASRMQGALNYGYTF . TRBV28 TRBD1 TRBJ1-2
TGTGCCAGCAGCTTACTGACAGGGGGAGTGAACACTGAAGCTTTCTTT CASSLLTGGVNTEAFF . TRBV13 TRBD1 TRBJ1-1
TGTGCCAGCAGCTTTGGCAGGGGGGCGAACACCGGGGAGCTGTTTTTT CASSFGRGANTGELFF . TRBV7-3 . TRBJ2-2
TGTGCCATCCGGACAGGAGGGGACTATGGCTACACCTTC CAIRTGGDYGYTF once TRBV12-3/TRBV12-4 TRBD1 TRBJ1-2
TGTGCCAGCAGTTCCCACAGGGGGCTGACAGATACGCAGTATTTT CASSSHRGLTDTQYF . TRBV6-2/TRBV6-3 TRBD1 TRBJ2-3
TGTGCCAGCAGCGGCGGGGGAACGAACACCGGGGAGCTGTTTTTT CASSGGGTNTGELFF few TRBV4-2 TRBD2 TRBJ2-2
TGTGCCAGCAGCTTCCCGGGGATGGCGACACCCCTCCACTTT CASSFPGMATPLHF . TRBV7-9 . TRBJ1-6
TGTGCCAGCAAGCTGGGACAGTTGAACACTGAAGCTTTCTTT CASKLGQLNTEAFF . TRBV28 TRBD1 TRBJ1-1
TGTGCCACCAGTGATCCCGGGACAGGGTGGCAAGAGACCCAGTACTTC CATSDPGTGWQETQYF . TRBV24-1 TRBD1 TRBJ2-5
TGTGCCAGCAGCCTTGTACCTTCTGGGGCCAACGTCCTGACTTTC CASSLVPSGANVLTF . TRBV7-2 . TRBJ2-6
TGTGCCAGCAGCCAAGCCACTAGCGGGGAGGGTGAGCAGTTCTTC CASSQATSGEGEQFF . TRBV4-2 TRBD2 TRBJ2-1
TGTGCCAGCAGCCAGGGATTGAACACCGGGGAGCTGTTTTTT CASSQGLNTGELFF few TRBV3-1/TRBV3-2 . TRBJ2-2
TGTGCCAGCAGAACGGACAGGGAACATAATTCACCCCTCCACTTT CASRTDREHNSPLHF few TRBV28 TRBD1 TRBJ1-6
TGTGCCAGCAGACTCCTCATATCTGGGACAGCCAGCTCTGGAAACACCATATATTTT CASRLLISGTASSGNTIYF . TRBV2 TRBD1 TRBJ1-3